What follows is one T cell receptor (beta chain) and its context. The sample is drawn from a study of early stage breast cancer tumors. The CDR3 consists of 16 residues. The germline V gene encodes CDR1 MNHNS and CDR2 SASEGT. The ends were cut back, 4 bases at V and 2 bases at J, with 18 bases in the middle. Each sample had two DNA replicates, roughly 0.5 ug blood or roughly 1.4 ug tissue. TCRdb keeps only in-frame clones here, not all; method: immunoSEQ multiplex PCR. Of approximately 39,000 clones in the sample, 65% to 75% were seen once. Material: blood. This receptor was taken from a person aged 55 to 75 with breast cancer. V and J are TRBV6-1 and TRBJ2-7; a possible D gene is TRBD2 (6 bases). The CDR3 loop is CASSVRGIPETYEQYF. In DNA, the CDR3 is TGTGCCAGCAGTGTCCGCGGGATCCCCGAGACCTACGAGCAGTACTTC.